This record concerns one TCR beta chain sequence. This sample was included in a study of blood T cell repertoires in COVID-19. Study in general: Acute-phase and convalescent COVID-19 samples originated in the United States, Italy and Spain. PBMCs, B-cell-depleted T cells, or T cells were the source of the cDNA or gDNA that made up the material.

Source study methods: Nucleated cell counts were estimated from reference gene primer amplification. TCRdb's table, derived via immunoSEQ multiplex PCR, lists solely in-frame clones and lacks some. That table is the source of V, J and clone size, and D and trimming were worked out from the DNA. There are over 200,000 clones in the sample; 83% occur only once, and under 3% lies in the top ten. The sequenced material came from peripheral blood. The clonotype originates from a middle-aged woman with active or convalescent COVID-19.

CDR3 region: CASSYSNQGAGNTIYF. Here the CDR3 DNA reads TGTGCCAGCAGTTACTCGAACCAGGGGGCTGGAAACACCATATATTTT. The gene calls are TRBV6-5 and TRBJ1-3, with 7 nucleotides matching TRBD1. The CDR3 spans 16 residues. V dropped 0 bases and J dropped 2; count of bases not matched to a gene: 4. CDR1 is MNHEY and CDR2 is SVGAGI in the germline V gene.